The rows below give T cell receptor beta chains drawn from one sample of a study of blood T cell repertoires in COVID-19. Produced via immunoSEQ multiplex PCR; TCRdb's table is partial and in-frame only. The repertoire holds fewer than 250,000 clones, 84% seen once, with approximately 6.5% in the top ten. Sequencing was performed on PBMCs or T cells enriched from blood (not recorded which). These receptor sequences come from a woman aged 40 to 55 who had recovered from COVID-19. Both conserved end residues are trimmed from each CDR3.

TRBJ1-5 | TRBV7-2 | ASSLGQGWNQPQH
TRBJ1-2 | TRBV2 | ASGQANYGYT
TRBJ2-5 | TRBV30 | AWSLGGSHQETQY
TRBJ2-6 | TRBV6-5 | ASSPRGPGANVLT
TRBJ2-4 | TRBV5-1 | ASSPGLAGAQY
TRBJ1-4 | TRBV2 | ASRQLRASGTTNEKLF
TRBJ1-3 | TRBV27 | ASREGGDNTIY
TRBJ2-5 | TRBV30 | ARGPNIAESSETQY
TRBJ2-7 | TRBV3-1/TRBV3-2 | ASSRTASGMGEQY
TRBJ1-1 | TRBV10-2 | ASRQGMNTEAF
TRBJ1-1 | TRBV2 | ASSEYSHTEAF
TRBJ2-3 | TRBV7-8 | ASGPRFLAHTDTQY
TRBJ2-5 | TRBV27 | ASSLLAGGLQETQY
TRBJ1-1 | TRBV19 | ASSINGGRSEAF
TRBJ2-3 | TRBV27 | ASSHLGQGAFTDTQY
TRBJ2-1 | TRBV4-1 | ASSQDRGLANNEQF
TRBJ2-3 | TRBV27 | ASSLRTGGADTQY
TRBJ2-7 | TRBV5-1 | ASSMDRATYEQY
TRBJ2-3 | TRBV7-2 | ASSLGGASTDTQY
TRBJ2-3 | TRBV5-1 | ASSLAGGPSTDTQY
TRBJ1-3 | TRBV5-1 | ASSLDLRDRGGNTIY
TRBJ2-3 | TRBV7-9 | ASSSTSGVTDTQY
TRBJ2-5 | TRBV11-2 | ASSPPGGREETQY
TRBJ2-2 | TRBV10-3 | AISDFRGGGTGELF
TRBJ2-1 | TRBV29-1 | SACKRLRQGGYNEQF
TRBJ1-3 | TRBV5-4 | ASSSPGQRNTIY
TRBJ1-5 | TRBV27 | ASSLKGGRRTNQPQH
TRBJ1-2 | TRBV18 | ASSKSEARVSYGYT
TRBJ1-1 | TRBV12-3/TRBV12-4 | ASSLTGNTEAF
TRBJ2-1 | TRBV5-4 | ASSFPRQGANEQF
TRBJ1-4 | TRBV5-4 | ASSRTGAATNEKLF
TRBJ1-1 | TRBV29-1 | SVEFGTGLTEAF
TRBJ2-2 | TRBV7-9 | ASSRSGLAGNTGELF
TRBJ2-3 | TRBV7-2 | ASSLVPSGRAGGTDTQY
TRBJ2-1 | TRBV5-1 | ASSFPRALYNEQF
TRBJ2-3 | TRBV5-5 | ASSRGLVSVGTDTQY
TRBJ1-2 | TRBV18 | ASSTAISAWDGYT
TRBJ2-3 | TRBV7-9 | ASSLVGSTDTQY
TRBJ1-3 | TRBV19 | ASSIQHKGNTIY
TRBJ2-1 | TRBV18 | ASSPPGTSIGGEQF
TRBJ1-2 | TRBV20-1 | SARANYGYT
TRBJ2-1 | TRBV5-1 | ASSLAGAASGPTYNEQF
TRBJ1-5 | TRBV5-6 | ASSLSGAQPQH
TRBJ2-7 | TRBV4-2 | ASSQEGAGGPEEQY
TRBJ1-1 | TRBV7-9 | ASSLDPDTEAF
TRBJ2-7 | TRBV29-1 | SSAKGAGYEQY
TRBJ1-2 | TRBV7-2 | ASSSRQGSANYGYT
TRBJ2-2 | TRBV4-1 | ASSHSGTGPTGELF
TRBJ2-1 | TRBV27 | ASSFLGINGGNEQF
TRBJ1-3 | TRBV5-1 | ASSDSVNTIY
TRBJ2-3 | TRBV5-1 | ASSSQGSDTQY
TRBJ2-7 | TRBV21-1 | ASSKVSGLAGGFSYEQY
TRBJ1-1 | TRBV5-4 | ASSLAVDTEAF
TRBJ1-1 | TRBV6-5 | ASRQGEYTEAF
TRBJ1-2 | TRBV9 | ASSPRTGNYGYT
TRBJ1-4 | TRBV3-1/TRBV3-2 | ASSNGRNEKLF
TRBJ2-7 | TRBV5-4 | ASSLVPAGSLYEQY
TRBJ1-2 | TRBV7-8 | ASSLRTGWSYT
TRBJ1-1 | TRBV11-2 | ASSDARTGGTEAF